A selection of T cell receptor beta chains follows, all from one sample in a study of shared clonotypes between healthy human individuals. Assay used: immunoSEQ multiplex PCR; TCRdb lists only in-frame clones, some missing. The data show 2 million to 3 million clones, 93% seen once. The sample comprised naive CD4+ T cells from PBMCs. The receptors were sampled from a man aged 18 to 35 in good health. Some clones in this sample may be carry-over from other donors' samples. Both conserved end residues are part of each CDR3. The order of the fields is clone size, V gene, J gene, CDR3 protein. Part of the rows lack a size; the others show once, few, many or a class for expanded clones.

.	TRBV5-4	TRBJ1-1	CASSIKQGANTEAFF
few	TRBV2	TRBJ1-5	CASGPRGNQPQHF
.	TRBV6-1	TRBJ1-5	CASSGERQTNSNQPQHF
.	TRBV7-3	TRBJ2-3	CASSFSRADTQYF
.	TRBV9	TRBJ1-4	CASSVAGAANEKLFF
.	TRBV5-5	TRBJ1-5	CASSFGTAFNQPQHF
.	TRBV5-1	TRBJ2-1	CASSSPPGPRDNEQFF
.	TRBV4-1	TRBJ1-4	CASSSGGYEKLFF
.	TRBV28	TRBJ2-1	CASRGGTGGWNEQFF
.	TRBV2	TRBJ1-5	CASGRDRNGGQPQHF
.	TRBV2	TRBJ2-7	CASSIAGTSSYEQYF
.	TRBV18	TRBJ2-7	CASSMGPTSSYEQYF
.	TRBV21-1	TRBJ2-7	CASRMHRGRHEQYF
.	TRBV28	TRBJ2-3	CASSPPGNTQYF
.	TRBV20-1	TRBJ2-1	CSATGGNEQFF
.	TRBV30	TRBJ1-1	CASPGGRSTEAFF
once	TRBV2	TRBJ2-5	CASTSGLGTQYF
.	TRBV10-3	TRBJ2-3	CAISERATQYF
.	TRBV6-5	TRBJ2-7	CASRTGGRSYEQYF
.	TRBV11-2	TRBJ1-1	CASSSRAQSEQEAFF